The clone carrying this T cell receptor (beta chain) has only a few counts. No antigen is known for it. These data originate in a study of naive and memory T cell subsets. CD4 T cells were positively selected, then CD8 T cells from the CD4-negative fraction. Study-level results: A few larger clonotypes appeared in naive repertoires, especially CD8, possibly memory cells re-expressing CD45RA. Naive and memory repertoire findings lacked a ground truth for validation.

The CDR3 is 15 residues long. J gave up 7 bases and V 5 bases, and 10 bases lay outside the gene matches. The V gene's germline CDR1 is SEHNR and CDR2 FQNEAQ (reference sequence). Two oligonucleotides, mixed equimolar, formed the beta constant-region primer covering TRBC1 and TRBC2. Four rounds of PCR amplified the ligated cDNA using nested alpha and beta constant-region primers plus SP2. TCRdb recomputed calls from the UMI-ligation and nested PCR reads with MiXCR, one row per CDR3 protein. The sample holds over 110,000 distinct CDR3 sequences, more than 15% seen once. The source of this sequence is a human donor in good health. The genes are TRBV7-9 and TRBJ2-1; 8 bases agree with TRBD2. The sample taken for sequencing was naive CD8+ T cells from blood. This chain's CDR3 is CASSPAAGVLNEQFF. The CDR3 DNA is TGTGCCAGCAGCCCAGCAGCGGGAGTGTTGAATGAGCAGTTCTTC.